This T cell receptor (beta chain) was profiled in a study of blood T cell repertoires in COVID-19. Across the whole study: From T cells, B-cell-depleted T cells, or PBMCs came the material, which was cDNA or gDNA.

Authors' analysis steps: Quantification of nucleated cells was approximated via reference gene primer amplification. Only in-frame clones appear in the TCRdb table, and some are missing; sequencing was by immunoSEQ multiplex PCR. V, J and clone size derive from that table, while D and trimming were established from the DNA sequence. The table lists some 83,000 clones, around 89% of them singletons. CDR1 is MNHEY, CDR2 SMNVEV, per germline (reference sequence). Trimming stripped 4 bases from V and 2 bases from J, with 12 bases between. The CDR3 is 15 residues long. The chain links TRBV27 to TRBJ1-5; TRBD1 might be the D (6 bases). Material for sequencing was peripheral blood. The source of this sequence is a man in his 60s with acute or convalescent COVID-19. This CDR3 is CASSSRTDGNQPQHF. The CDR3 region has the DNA TGTGCCAGCAGTTCCCGGACAGACGGCAATCAGCCCCAGCATTTT.